This T cell receptor beta chain derives from a study of blood T cells in healthy people across ages. Across the study: The capture of about one barcoded beta molecule per two T cells was achieved by template switching. General study findings and limits: Getting older went along with TCR beta diversity per million T cells dropping roughly linearly.

Details on this clonotype: Its target is unknown.

Alongside a J-beta primer mix, a sample-barcoded 5' primer served in a second PCR lasting about 7 to 12 cycles. Each CDR3 protein gets one entry after TCRdb re-called the 5' RACE reads with MiXCR. The repertoire holds 1.4 million or so distinct CDR3 sequences, with 35% to 45% as singletons. The CDR3 covers 15 residues. Germline-derived CDR1 and CDR2 are DFQATT and SNEGSKA (reference sequence). V dropped 2 bases and J dropped 4; count of bases not matched to a gene: 9. This clonotype was obtained from a woman aged 18 to 35 in good health. The V call is TRBV20-1, the J call TRBJ2-3, with TRBD2 identical over 7 bases. Input material: blood. CDR3 nucleotide sequence: TGCAGTGCTAGAAGACTAGCAAGTCTGGCAGATACGCAGTATTTT. This encodes CSARRLASLADTQYF.